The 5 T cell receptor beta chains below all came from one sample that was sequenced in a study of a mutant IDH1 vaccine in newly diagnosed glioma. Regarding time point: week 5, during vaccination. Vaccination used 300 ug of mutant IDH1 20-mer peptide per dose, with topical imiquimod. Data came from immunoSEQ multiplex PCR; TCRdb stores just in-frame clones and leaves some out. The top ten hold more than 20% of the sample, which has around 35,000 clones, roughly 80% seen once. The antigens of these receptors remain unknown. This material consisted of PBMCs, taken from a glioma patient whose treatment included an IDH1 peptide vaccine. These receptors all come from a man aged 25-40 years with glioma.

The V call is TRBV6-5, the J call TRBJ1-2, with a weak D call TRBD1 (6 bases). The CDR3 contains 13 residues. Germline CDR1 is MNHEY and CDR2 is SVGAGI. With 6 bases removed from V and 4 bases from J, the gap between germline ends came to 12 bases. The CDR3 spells CASRLQGSYGYTF. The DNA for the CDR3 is TGTGCCAGCAGACTACAGGGATCCTATGGCTACACCTTC.

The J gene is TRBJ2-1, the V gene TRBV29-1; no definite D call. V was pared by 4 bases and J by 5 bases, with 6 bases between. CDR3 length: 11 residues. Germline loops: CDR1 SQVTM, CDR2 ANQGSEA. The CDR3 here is CSVVKNNEQFF. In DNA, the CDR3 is TGCAGCGTTGTTAAGAACAATGAGCAGTTCTTC.

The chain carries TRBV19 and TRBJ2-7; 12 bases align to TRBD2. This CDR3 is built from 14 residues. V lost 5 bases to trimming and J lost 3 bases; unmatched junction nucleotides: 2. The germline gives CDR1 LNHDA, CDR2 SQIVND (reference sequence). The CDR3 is CASSRLAGVYEQYF. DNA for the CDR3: TGTGCCAGTAGTCGACTAGCGGGGGTCTACGAGCAGTACTTC.

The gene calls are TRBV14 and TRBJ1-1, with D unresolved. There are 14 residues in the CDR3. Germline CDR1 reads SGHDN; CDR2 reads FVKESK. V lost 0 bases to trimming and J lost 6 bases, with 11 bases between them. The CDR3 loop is CASSQDLEAPEAFF. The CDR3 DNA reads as TGTGCCAGCAGCCAAGATTTAGAGGCCCCTGAAGCTTTCTTT.

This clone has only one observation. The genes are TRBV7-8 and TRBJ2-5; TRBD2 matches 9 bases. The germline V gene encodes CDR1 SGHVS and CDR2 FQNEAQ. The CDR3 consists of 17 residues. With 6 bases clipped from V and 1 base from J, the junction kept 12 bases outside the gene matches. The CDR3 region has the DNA TGTGCCAGCAGGGAATGGATTGGAGCGGGAGGCCAAGAGACCCAGTACTTC. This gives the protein CASREWIGAGGQETQYF.